The entry that follows covers one T cell receptor (beta chain) sequence. These data originate in a study of naive and memory T cell subsets. The CDR3 sequence is 15 residues long. Looked up from germline, CDR1 is LNHDA and CDR2 is SQIVND (reference sequence). V was shortened by 5 bases and J by 1 base, with 14 bases between the two germline ends. An oligonucleotide containing a UMI was ligated to the 3' end of TCR cDNA. Whole-blood samples were roughly 2.3 ml of peripheral blood from healthy adult volunteers. Reverse transcription used DNase-treated unsorted total RNA, aiming for roughly 1 to 1000 ng. The SP2 primer and nested alpha and beta constant region primers amplified ligated cDNA in four rounds. Alpha and beta constant region primers primed reverse transcription for blood and skin samples. TCRdb redid the calling of the 5' RACE reads with MiXCR, one entry per CDR3 protein. Of roughly 56,000 distinct CDR3 sequences in the sample, around 7.7% were seen once.

This sequence originates from a male donor in good health. The V call is TRBV19, the J call TRBJ1-1, with D perhaps matching TRBD1 (5 bases). This chain's CDR3 is CASSPGPEGNTEAFF. CDR3 nucleotide sequence: TGTGCCAGTAGTCCGGGACCCGAGGGGAACACTGAAGCTTTCTTT.